The entry below gives a single T cell receptor beta chain sequence along with its context. Its antigen remains unknown. These data come from a study of identical twins. Broader study findings: The models gave estimates that fell short of the out-of-frame TCR alpha sharing seen in monozygotic twins.

TCRdb processed the 5' RACE reads anew with MiXCR; each CDR3 protein has one entry. The table records around 220,000 distinct CDR3 sequences, about 10% of them present only once. This clonotype was sampled from a middle-aged man in good health. Sequencing was performed on memory T cells sorted from blood.

The CDR3 sequence is CASSQGGGSENTDTQYF. The DNA for the CDR3 is TGCGCCAGCAGCCAAGGGGGCGGGAGCGAGAACACAGATACGCAGTATTTT. The rearrangement links TRBV4-1 to TRBJ2-3; 7 bases align to TRBD2. This CDR3 contains 17 residues. V was pared by 1 base and J by 2 bases, with 9 bases of the junction left unmatched. Germline CDR1 MGHRA, CDR2 YSYEKL.